This T cell receptor beta chain was captured in a study of blood T cell repertoires in COVID-19. Some clones are missing from TCRdb's copy, which holds only in-frame ones; the method was immunoSEQ multiplex PCR. The table lists roughly 140,000 clones, approximately 85% of them singletons, with less than 10% in the top ten. The CDR3 length is 13 residues. Trimming left V 1 base short and J 8 bases short, with 6 bases between. Germline V gene data show CDR1 as MGHDK and CDR2 as SYGVNS. Followed over time, Seattle patients had been enrolled while infection was active. V is TRBV25-1 and J is TRBJ1-6; D remains ambiguous. Sequencing was done on a sample of peripheral blood. This clonotype was sampled from a woman aged 55-69 years with COVID-19, enrolled during active disease. The DNA of the CDR3 is TGTGCCAGCAGTGAATTGGAGTATTCACCCCTCCACTTT. This codes for CASSELEYSPLHF.